Below, 10 T cell receptor beta chains from the same sample are listed, as sequenced in a study of blood T cell repertoires in COVID-19. Sequencing was performed with immunoSEQ multiplex PCR; in TCRdb, only in-frame clones are kept and a portion is missing. The sample has roughly 150,000 clones; 70% to 90% are singletons. The sequenced material came from peripheral blood. These receptor sequences come from a woman over 75 with COVID-19, enrolled during active disease.

This chain connects TRBV3-1 (or the pseudogene TRBV3-2) to TRBJ2-1, with D perhaps TRBD1 (5 bases). This CDR3 has 14 residues. Trimming took 1 base from V and 15 from J, leaving 19 bases between them. Germline V gene data show CDR1 as LGHDT and CDR2 as YNNKEL (reference sequence). CDR3 region: CASSQVQGKGPSFF. CDR3 DNA: TGTGCCAGCAGCCAAGTCCAAGGGAAGGGGCCCTCGTTCTTC.

The chain carries TRBV15 and TRBJ1-2; D is uncertain. The V gene's germline CDR1 is LNHNV and CDR2 YYDKDF (reference sequence). This CDR3 has 15 residues. Between the trimmed V and J ends, which lost 3 bases and 2 bases, there was a span of 13 bases. The CDR3 loop is CATSRSPAVNYGYTF. The CDR3 coding sequence is TGTGCCACCAGCAGGTCCCCGGCGGTGAACTATGGCTACACCTTC.

The chain has TRBV6-2 or TRBV6-3 and TRBJ1-5, with a weak D call TRBD1 (5 bases). CDR1 and CDR2 from the germline V gene are MNHEY and SVGEGT. There are 17 residues in the CDR3. Deletions cut 2 bases from V and 2 bases from J, with 16 bases between. The CDR3 is CASSYTGTGFGNQPQHF. CDR3 bases: TGTGCCAGCAGTTACACAGGAACAGGTTTTGGCAATCAGCCCCAGCATTTT.

The chain is built from TRBV29-1 and TRBJ1-2; TRBD1 matches at 11 bases. The V segment lost 1 base and the J segment 5 bases; nucleotides outside the gene matches: 15. Germline CDR1 reads SQVTM; CDR2 reads ANQGSEA. The CDR3 loop spans 18 amino acids. The CDR3 DNA follows: TGCAGCGTTGAAGTCCCCCCGGGACAGGGGGTGGGAAATTATGGCTACACCTTC. It specifies CSVEVPPGQGVGNYGYTF.

The J gene is TRBJ2-3, the V gene TRBV7-9; TRBD1 agrees at 7 bases. This CDR3 contains 16 residues. Germline assignment: CDR1 SEHNR and CDR2 FQNEAQ (reference sequence). V trimming: 5 bases; J trimming: 3 bases; junction bases outside the gene matches: 11. The CDR3 here is CASSITGQPGTDTQYF. As DNA, the CDR3 is TGTGCCAGCAGCATTACGGGACAGCCGGGTACAGATACGCAGTATTTT.

V usage is TRBV5-1 and J usage is TRBJ2-2; D is perhaps TRBD2 (5 bases). The CDR3 totals 16 residues. In germline, CDR1 is SGHRS, CDR2 YFSETQ. Trimming left V 0 bases short and J 4 bases short, with 13 bases between. CDR3 protein: CASSLGSGKVTGELFF. The CDR3 nucleotides read TGCGCCAGCAGCTTGGGGTCCGGGAAGGTCACCGGGGAGCTGTTTTTT.

Concerning this clone: The same CDR3 can be traced to other DNA sequences in this sample. The chain joins TRBV11-2 to TRBJ1-2, with D perhaps matching TRBD1 (5 bases). V lost 1 base, J lost 4 bases, and 7 bases lay in between. CDR1 SGHAT and CDR2 FQNNGV come from the germline V gene. CDR3 length: 13 residues. This CDR3 is CASSLGQSYGYTF. DNA of the CDR3: TGTGCCAGCAGCTTAGGACAGAGCTATGGCTACACCTTC.

This clone was seen just once. V gene TRBV7-2 combines with J gene TRBJ2-1; weak D call: TRBD2 (5 bases). Germline CDR1 SGHTA, CDR2 FQGNSA. The V end lost 4 bases, the J end lost 2 bases, and 9 bases lay between the germline ends. The CDR3 is made up of 14 amino acids. The CDR3 sequence is CASSSPGTYNEQFF. The DNA of the CDR3 is TGTGCCAGCAGCTCCCCCGGGACCTACAATGAGCAGTTCTTC.

The chain joins TRBV7-9 to TRBJ2-3; 8 bases align to TRBD2. The V and J ends lost 5 bases and 2 bases, in that order; junction bases with no gene match: 6. CDR3 length: 15 residues. The germline gives CDR1 SEHNR, CDR2 FQNEAQ (reference sequence). CDR3 amino acids: CASSLLGLATDTQYF. The DNA for the CDR3 is TGTGCCAGCAGCCTACTCGGACTAGCCACAGATACGCAGTATTTT.

This clone occurred once. The chain joins TRBV25-1 to TRBJ1-2; a possible D gene is TRBD1 (5 bases). V lost 0 bases and J lost 6, with 5 bases in between. Germline values: CDR1 MGHDK, CDR2 SYGVNS. This CDR3 has 12 amino acids. CDR3 in DNA: TGTGCCAGCAGTGAATACAGGGATGGCTACACCTTC. Its translation: CASSEYRDGYTF.